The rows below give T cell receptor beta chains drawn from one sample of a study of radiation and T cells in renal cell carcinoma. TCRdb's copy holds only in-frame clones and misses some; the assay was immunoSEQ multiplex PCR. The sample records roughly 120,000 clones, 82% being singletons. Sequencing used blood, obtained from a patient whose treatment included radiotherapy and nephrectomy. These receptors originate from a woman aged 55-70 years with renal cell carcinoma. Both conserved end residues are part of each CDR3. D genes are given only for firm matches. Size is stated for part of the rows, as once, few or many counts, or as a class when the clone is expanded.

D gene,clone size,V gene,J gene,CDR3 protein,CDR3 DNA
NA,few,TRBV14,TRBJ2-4,CASSLGRSIQYF,TGTGCCAGCAGCCTTGGGCGGAGCATTCAGTACTTC
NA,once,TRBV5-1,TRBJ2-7,CASRKDRAGGYEQYF,TGCGCCAGCAGAAAAGACAGGGCCGGGGGGTACGAGCAGTACTTC
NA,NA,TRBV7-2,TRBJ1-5,CASSLERHSNQPQHF,TGTGCCAGCAGCTTAGAACGGCACTCGAATCAGCCCCAGCATTTT
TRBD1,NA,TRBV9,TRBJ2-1,CASSTRQGTLPGPNNEQFF,TGTGCCAGCAGCACTCGACAGGGGACGCTCCCCGGGCCGAACAATGAGCAGTTCTTC
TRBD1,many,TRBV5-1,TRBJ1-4,CASSLDGTAINEKLFF,TGCGCCAGCAGCTTGGACGGGACAGCGATTAATGAAAAACTGTTTTTT
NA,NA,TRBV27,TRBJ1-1,CASSFGRGTEAFF,TGTGCCAGCAGTTTTGGCAGGGGCACTGAAGCTTTCTTT
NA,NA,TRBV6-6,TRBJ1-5,CASNIADQPQHF,TGTGCCAGCAACATAGCCGATCAGCCCCAGCATTTT
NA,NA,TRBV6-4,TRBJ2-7,CASGHSWRGGGPEQYF,TGTGCCAGCGGTCACTCCTGGAGGGGGGGAGGTCCCGAGCAGTACTTC
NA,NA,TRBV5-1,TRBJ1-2,CASSLEGGRSDYGYTF,TGCGCCAGCAGTCTGGAGGGGGGCAGGTCCGACTATGGCTACACCTTC
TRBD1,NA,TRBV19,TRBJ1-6,CASSDRRDSPLHF,TGTGCCAGCTCGGACAGGAGGGATTCACCCCTCCACTTT
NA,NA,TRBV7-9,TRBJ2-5,CASSPPSGPQETQYF,TGTGCCAGCAGCCCCCCAAGCGGACCTCAAGAGACCCAGTACTTC
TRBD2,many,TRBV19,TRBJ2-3,CASRPSFPAGGTDTQYF,TGTGCCAGTAGGCCATCCTTTCCAGCGGGAGGCACAGATACGCAGTATTTT
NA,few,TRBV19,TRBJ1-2,CASSARDYGYTF,TGTGCCAGTAGTGCCAGGGACTATGGCTACACCTTC
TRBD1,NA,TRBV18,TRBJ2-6,CASSPRQGAYSGANVLTF,TGTGCCAGCTCACCACGACAGGGGGCCTACTCTGGGGCCAACGTCCTGACTTTC
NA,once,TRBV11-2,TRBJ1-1,CASSSGSNTEAFF,TGTGCCAGCAGCTCGGGGAGTAACACTGAAGCTTTCTTT
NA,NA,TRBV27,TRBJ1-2,CASSPNLGGRYGYTF,TGTGCCAGCAGTCCTAACCTGGGGGGAAGATATGGCTACACCTTC
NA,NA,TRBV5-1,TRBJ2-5,CASSSGETQYF,TGCGCCAGCAGTTCAGGGGAGACCCAGTACTTC
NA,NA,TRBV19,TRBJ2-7,CASSMAPTVPYEQYF,TGTGCCAGTAGTATGGCTCCCACAGTTCCCTACGAGCAGTACTTC
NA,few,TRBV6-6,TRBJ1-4,CASSLDGRRLFF,TGTGCCAGCAGCCTGGACGGGCGTAGACTGTTTTTT
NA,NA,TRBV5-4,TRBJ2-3,CASSLAGSRGTDTQYF,TGTGCCAGCAGCTTGGCAGGCAGCAGAGGGACAGATACGCAGTATTTT
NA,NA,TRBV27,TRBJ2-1,CASSFIGGRGNEQFF,TGTGCCAGCAGCTTTATAGGGGGGAGAGGGAATGAGCAGTTCTTC
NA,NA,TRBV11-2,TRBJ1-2,CASSLEALRGYTF,TGTGCCAGCAGCTTAGAGGCCCTCCGGGGCTACACCTTC
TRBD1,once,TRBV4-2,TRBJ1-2,CASSQEGTGGASGYTF,TGTGCCAGCAGCCAAGAGGGTACAGGGGGCGCGAGTGGCTACACCTTC
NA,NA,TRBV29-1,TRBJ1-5,CSVVPGGNQPQHF,TGCAGCGTTGTGCCAGGGGGCAATCAGCCCCAGCATTTT
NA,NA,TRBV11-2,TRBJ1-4,CASSLGGADEKLFF,TGTGCCAGCAGCTTAGGGGGGGCCGATGAAAAACTGTTTTTT
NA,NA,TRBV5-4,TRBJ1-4,CASSLGGATNEKLFF,TGTGCCAGCAGCTTGGGGGGTGCAACTAATGAAAAACTGTTTTTT
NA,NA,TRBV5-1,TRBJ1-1,CASSLGQDNTEAFF,TGCGCCAGCAGCTTGGGCCAGGACAACACTGAAGCTTTCTTT
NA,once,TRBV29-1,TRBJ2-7,CSVEQGNEQYF,TGCAGCGTTGAACAGGGGAACGAGCAGTACTTC
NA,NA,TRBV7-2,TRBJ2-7,CASSFQGPYREQYF,TGTGCCAGCAGCTTCCAAGGACCCTACCGAGAGCAGTACTTC
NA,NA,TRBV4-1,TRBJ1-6,CASSSRIRYSYNSPLHF,TGCGCCAGCAGCTCCCGAATTAGGTACTCCTATAATTCACCCCTCCACTTT
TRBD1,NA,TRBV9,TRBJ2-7,CASGPGQGTYEQYF,TGTGCCAGCGGACCGGGACAGGGGACCTACGAGCAGTACTTC
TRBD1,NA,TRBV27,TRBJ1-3,CASSLGGQGPGNTIYF,TGTGCCAGCAGTCTAGGGGGACAGGGACCTGGAAACACCATATATTTT
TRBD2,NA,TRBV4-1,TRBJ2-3,CASSQRGTSGRISDTQYF,TGCGCCAGCAGCCAACGTGGGACTAGCGGGAGGATTTCAGATACGCAGTATTTT
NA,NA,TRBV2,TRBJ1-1,CASSFQGTMNTEAFF,TGTGCCAGCAGTTTTCAGGGGACCATGAACACTGAAGCTTTCTTT
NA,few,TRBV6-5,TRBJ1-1,CASSSAGAQNEAFF,TGTGCCAGCAGTTCTGCGGGGGCGCAGAATGAAGCTTTCTTT
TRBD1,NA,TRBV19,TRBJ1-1,CASSIEGARTEAFF,TGTGCCAGTAGTATCGAGGGGGCGCGGACTGAAGCTTTCTTT
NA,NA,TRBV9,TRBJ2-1,CASSGPPGVLDNEQFF,TGTGCCAGCAGTGGCCCCCCGGGGGTGCTGGACAATGAGCAGTTCTTC
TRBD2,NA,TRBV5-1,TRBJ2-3,CASSLYPSGSDTQYF,TGCGCCAGCAGCTTATATCCTAGCGGGTCCGATACGCAGTATTTT
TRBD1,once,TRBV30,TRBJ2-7,CAWTGGFTYEQYF,TGTGCCTGGACAGGGGGTTTCACCTACGAGCAGTACTTC
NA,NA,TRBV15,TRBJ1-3,CATSRDPRSGNTIYF,TGTGCCACCAGCAGAGATCCCCGAAGTGGAAACACCATATATTTT
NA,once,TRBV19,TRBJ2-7,CASSVAGGQAYEQYF,TGTGCCAGTAGCGTCGCCGGGGGGCAGGCCTACGAGCAGTACTTC
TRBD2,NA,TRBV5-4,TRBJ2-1,CASSPGTSGIYNEQFF,TGTGCCAGCAGCCCAGGGACTAGCGGTATATACAATGAGCAGTTCTTC